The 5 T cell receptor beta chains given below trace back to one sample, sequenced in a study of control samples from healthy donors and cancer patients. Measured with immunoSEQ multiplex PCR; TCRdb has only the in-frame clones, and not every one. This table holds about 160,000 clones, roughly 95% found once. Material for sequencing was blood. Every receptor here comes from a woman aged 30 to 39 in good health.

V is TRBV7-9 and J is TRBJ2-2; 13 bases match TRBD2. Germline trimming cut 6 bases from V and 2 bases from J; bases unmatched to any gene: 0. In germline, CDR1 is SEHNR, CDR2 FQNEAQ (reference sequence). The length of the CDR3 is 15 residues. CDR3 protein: CASRGLAGNTGELFF. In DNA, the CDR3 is TGTGCCAGCAGGGGACTAGCGGGAAACACCGGGGAGCTGTTTTTT.

The chain's CDR3 is CASSRDPRRDTQYF. As DNA, the CDR3 is TGTGCCAGTAGTAGGGACCCGCGGAGAGATACGCAGTATTTT. The chain joins TRBV19 to TRBJ2-3; possibly TRBD1 or TRBD2 for D (5 bases each). The CDR3 has 14 amino acids. V was cut by 4 bases and J by 5 bases, with 13 bases left in between. Germline lookup yields CDR1 LNHDA and CDR2 SQIVND (reference sequence).

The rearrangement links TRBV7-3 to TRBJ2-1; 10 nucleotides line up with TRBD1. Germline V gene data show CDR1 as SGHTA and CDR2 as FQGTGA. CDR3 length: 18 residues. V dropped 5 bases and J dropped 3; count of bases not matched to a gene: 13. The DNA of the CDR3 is TGTGCCAGCAGCCTACTCAACTCCGGACAGGGGGTCTACAATGAGCAGTTCTTC. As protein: CASSLLNSGQGVYNEQFF. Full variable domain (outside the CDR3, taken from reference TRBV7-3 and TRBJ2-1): GAGVSQTPSNKVTEKGKYVELRCDPISGHTALYWYRQSLGQGPEFLIYFQGTGAADDSGLPNDRFFAVRPEGSVSTLKIQRTERGDSAVYLCASSLLNSGQGVYNEQFFGPGTRLTVL.

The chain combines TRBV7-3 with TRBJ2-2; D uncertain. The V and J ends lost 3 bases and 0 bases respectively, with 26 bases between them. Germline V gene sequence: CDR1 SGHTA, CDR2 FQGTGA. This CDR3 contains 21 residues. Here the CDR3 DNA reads TGTGCCAGCAGCTTCCATAGGCCGACGAGACAACCTTTCGCGAACACCGGGGAGCTGTTTTTT. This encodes CASSFHRPTRQPFANTGELFF.

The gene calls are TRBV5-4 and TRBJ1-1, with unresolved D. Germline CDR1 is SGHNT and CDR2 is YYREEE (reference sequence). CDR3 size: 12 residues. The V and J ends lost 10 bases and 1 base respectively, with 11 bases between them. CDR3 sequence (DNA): TGTGCCTTCGGACGGGGGAACACTGAAGCTTTCTTT. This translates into CAFGRGNTEAFF.